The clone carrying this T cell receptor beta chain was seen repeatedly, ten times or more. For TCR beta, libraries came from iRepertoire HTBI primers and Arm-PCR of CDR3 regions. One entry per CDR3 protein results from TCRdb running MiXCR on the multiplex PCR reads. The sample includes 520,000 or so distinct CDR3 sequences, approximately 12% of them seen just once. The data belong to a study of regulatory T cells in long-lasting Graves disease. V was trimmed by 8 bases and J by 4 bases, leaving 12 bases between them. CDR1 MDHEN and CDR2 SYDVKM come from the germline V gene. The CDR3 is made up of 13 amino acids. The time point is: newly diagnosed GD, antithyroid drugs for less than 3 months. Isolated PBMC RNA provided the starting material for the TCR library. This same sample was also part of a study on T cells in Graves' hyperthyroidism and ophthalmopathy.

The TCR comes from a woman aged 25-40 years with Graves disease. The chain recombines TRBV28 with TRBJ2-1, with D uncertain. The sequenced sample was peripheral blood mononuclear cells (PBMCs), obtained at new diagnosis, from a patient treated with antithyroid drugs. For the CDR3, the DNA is TGTGCCAGCTTAGGTGGGGTGTACAATGAGCAGTTCTTC. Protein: CASLGGVYNEQFF.